The clone carrying this T cell receptor beta chain was counted once. The sample belongs to a study of T cells in Graves' hyperthyroidism and ophthalmopathy. TCR beta CDR3 sequences were amplified from RNA transcripts. The TCR CDR3 was amplified in a first-round RT-PCR using the HTBI primer set. Each CDR3 protein gets one entry after TCRdb re-called the multiplex PCR reads with MiXCR. Found here are 20,000 to 30,000 distinct CDR3 sequences, nearly 45% of them singletons; the top ten hold around 10%. Germline V gives CDR1 ENHRY, CDR2 SYGVKD. The CDR3 is 16 amino acids. Trimming took 10 bases from V and 8 from J, leaving 29 bases between them.

The clonotype comes from a woman in her 30s with Graves' hyperthyroidism. The chain joins TRBV10-3 to TRBJ1-2; no clear D. Source material: blood. CDR3: CASSPGGSETWRGYTF. The CDR3 DNA reads as TGTGCCAGCTCACCGGGTGGATCAGAGACGTGGCGCGGCTACACCTTC.